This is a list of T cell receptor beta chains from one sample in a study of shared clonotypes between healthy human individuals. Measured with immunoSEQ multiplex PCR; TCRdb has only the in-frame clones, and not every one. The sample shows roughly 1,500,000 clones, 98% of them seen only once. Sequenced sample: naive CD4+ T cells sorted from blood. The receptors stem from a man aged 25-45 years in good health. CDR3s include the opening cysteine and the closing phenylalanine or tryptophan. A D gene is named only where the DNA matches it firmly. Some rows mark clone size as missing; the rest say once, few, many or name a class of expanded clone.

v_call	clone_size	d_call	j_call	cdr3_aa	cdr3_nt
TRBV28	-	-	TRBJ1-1	CASSFEQLVVNTEAFF	TGTGCCAGCAGTTTCGAACAGTTGGTTGTGAACACTGAAGCTTTCTTT
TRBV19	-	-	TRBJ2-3	CASNDGSRTDTQYF	TGTGCCAGTAATGACGGGAGCCGCACAGATACGCAGTATTTT
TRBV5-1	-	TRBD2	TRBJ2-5	CASSPSSGIGETQYF	TGCGCCAGCAGCCCATCGAGCGGGATTGGGGAGACCCAGTACTTC
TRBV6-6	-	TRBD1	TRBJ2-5	CASSTRDSQETQYF	TGTGCCAGCAGTACCCGGGACAGTCAAGAGACCCAGTACTTC
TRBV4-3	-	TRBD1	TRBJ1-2	CASSQGDRVRGGYTF	TGCGCCAGCAGCCAGGGGGACAGGGTGAGGGGTGGCTACACCTTC
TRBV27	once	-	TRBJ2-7	CASSLSRAYEQYF	TGTGCCAGCAGTTTATCTCGGGCCTACGAGCAGTACTTC
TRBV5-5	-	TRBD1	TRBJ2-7	CASSSNRGYEQYF	TGTGCCAGCAGCTCTAACAGGGGCTACGAGCAGTACTTC
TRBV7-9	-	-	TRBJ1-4	CASSLVGTTNEKLFF	TGTGCCAGCAGCTTAGTCGGCACAACTAATGAAAAACTGTTTTTT
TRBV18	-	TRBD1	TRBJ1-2	CASSPKTGMNGYTF	TGTGCCAGCTCACCGAAGACAGGGATGAATGGCTACACCTTC
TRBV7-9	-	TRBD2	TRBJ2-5	CASSLGRGKGREETQYF	TGTGCCAGCAGCTTGGGGCGGGGGAAGGGACGGGAAGAGACCCAGTACTTC
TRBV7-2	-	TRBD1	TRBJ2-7	CASSVGQVNYEQYF	TGTGCCAGCAGCGTGGGACAGGTCAACTACGAGCAGTACTTC
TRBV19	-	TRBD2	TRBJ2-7	CASSGGGLAGARSYEQYF	TGTGCCAGTAGTGGAGGGGGGCTAGCGGGAGCCCGCTCCTACGAGCAGTACTTC
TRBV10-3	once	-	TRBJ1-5	CAIGENNQPQHF	TGTGCCATCGGAGAAAACAATCAGCCCCAGCATTTT
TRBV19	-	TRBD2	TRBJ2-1	CASSMLAGASHNEQFF	TGTGCCAGTAGTATGCTAGCGGGAGCCTCCCACAATGAGCAGTTCTTC
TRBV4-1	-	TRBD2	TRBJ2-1	CASSPFSGSAFYNEQFF	TGCGCCAGCAGCCCATTTAGCGGGAGTGCATTCTACAATGAGCAGTTCTTC
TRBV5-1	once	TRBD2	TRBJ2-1	CASSLAGTMIPHEQFF	TGCGCCAGCAGCTTGGCCGGGACTATGATCCCCCATGAGCAGTTCTTC
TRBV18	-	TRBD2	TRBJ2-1	CASSPERLAGLDEQFF	TGTGCCAGCTCACCGGAAAGGCTAGCGGGACTGGATGAGCAGTTCTTC
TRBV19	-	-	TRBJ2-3	CASSPNRQRLRTDTQYF	TGTGCCAGTAGTCCCAATAGACAGCGATTGCGCACAGATACGCAGTATTTT
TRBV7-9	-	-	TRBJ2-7	CASSSDSSYEQYF	TGTGCCAGCAGCTCGGACAGCTCCTACGAGCAGTACTTC
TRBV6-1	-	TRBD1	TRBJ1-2	CASSEGQMRLGYTF	TGTGCCAGCAGTGAGGGACAGATGAGACTCGGCTACACCTTC
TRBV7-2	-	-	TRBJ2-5	CASSLQMAGSETQYF	TGTGCCAGCAGCTTACAGATGGCGGGCTCGGAGACCCAGTACTTC
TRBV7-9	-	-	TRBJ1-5	CASTPRRANQPQHF	TGTGCCAGCACCCCTCGGAGGGCCAATCAGCCCCAGCATTTT
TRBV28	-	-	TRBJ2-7	CASSFSPLAATYEQYF	TGTGCCAGCAGTTTCTCACCTTTAGCGGCAACCTACGAGCAGTACTTC
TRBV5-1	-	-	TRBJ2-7	CASSSEPLREQYF	TGCGCCAGCAGTTCAGAGCCACTTCGGGAGCAGTACTTC
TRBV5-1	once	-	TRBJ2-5	CASSLGREPVIQETQYF	TGCGCCAGCAGCTTGGGGCGGGAACCTGTAATCCAAGAGACCCAGTACTTC
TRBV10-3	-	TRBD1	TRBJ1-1	CAISESGTGKNTEAFF	TGTGCCATCAGTGAGTCCGGGACAGGAAAGAACACTGAAGCTTTCTTT
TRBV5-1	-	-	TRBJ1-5	CASSLGGTTNQPQHF	TGCGCCAGCAGCTTAGGAGGGACTACGAATCAGCCCCAGCATTTT
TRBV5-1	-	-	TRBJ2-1	CASSLAVYNEQFF	TGCGCCAGCAGCTTGGCCGTTTACAATGAGCAGTTCTTC
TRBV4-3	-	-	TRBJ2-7	CASSRTVISYEQYF	TGCGCCAGCAGCCGGACAGTGATCTCCTACGAGCAGTACTTC
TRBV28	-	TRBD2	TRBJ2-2	CASTRTSGLGTGELFF	TGTGCCAGCACCCGGACTAGCGGGTTAGGCACCGGGGAGCTGTTTTTT
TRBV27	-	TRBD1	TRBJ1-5	CASSLTGGGNQPQHF	TGTGCCAGCAGTCTAACAGGGGGCGGCAATCAGCCCCAGCATTTT
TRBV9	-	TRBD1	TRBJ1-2	CASSVGGQGAHGYTF	TGTGCCAGCAGCGTAGGGGGACAGGGGGCACATGGCTACACCTTC
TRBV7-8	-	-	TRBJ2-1	CASSSSFDPYNEQFF	TGTGCCAGCAGCTCGTCGTTCGACCCGTACAATGAGCAGTTCTTC
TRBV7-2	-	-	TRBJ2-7	CASSQGLTYEQYF	TGTGCCAGCAGCCAGGGACTGACCTACGAGCAGTACTTC
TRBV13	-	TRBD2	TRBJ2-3	CASSLAARLAGVTDTQYF	TGTGCCAGCAGCTTAGCCGCCAGACTAGCGGGAGTGACAGATACGCAGTATTTT
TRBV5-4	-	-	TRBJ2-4	CATENSGSIQYF	TGTGCCACCGAGAATTCAGGTTCCATTCAGTACTTC
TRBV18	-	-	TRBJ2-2	CASSPQSGTGELFF	TGTGCCAGCTCACCACAATCCGGCACCGGGGAGCTGTTTTTT
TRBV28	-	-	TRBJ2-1	CASSPWNNEQFF	TGTGCCAGCAGTCCTTGGAACAATGAGCAGTTCTTC
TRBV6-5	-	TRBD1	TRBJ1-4	CASRLAGTGSEKLFF	TGTGCCAGCAGACTCGCCGGGACAGGGAGTGAAAAACTGTTTTTT
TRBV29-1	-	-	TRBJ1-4	CSVDGGHTNEKLFF	TGCAGCGTTGATGGTGGGCACACTAATGAAAAACTGTTTTTT
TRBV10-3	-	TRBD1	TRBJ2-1	CAIRDRHNEQFF	TGTGCCATCAGGGACAGGCACAATGAGCAGTTCTTC
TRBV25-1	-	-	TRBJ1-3	CASSEFKGSGNTIYF	TGTGCCAGCAGTGAATTTAAGGGCTCTGGAAACACCATATATTTT
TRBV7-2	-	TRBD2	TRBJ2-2	CASRPKGLAGVTGELFF	TGTGCCAGCAGACCGAAAGGACTAGCGGGAGTGACCGGGGAGCTGTTTTTT
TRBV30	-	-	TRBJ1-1	CAWMRENTEAFF	TGTGCCTGGATGAGGGAGAACACTGAAGCTTTCTTT
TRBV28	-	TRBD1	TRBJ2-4	CASSPTGQGENIQYF	TGTGCCAGCAGTCCGACGGGACAGGGGGAAAACATTCAGTACTTC